The next 15 T cell receptor beta chains were all read from a single sample in a study of radiotherapy plus CTLA-4 blockade in lung cancer (dated by TCRdb to 2017 to 2018). The library was made by the immunoSEQ multiplex PCR assay. Not all clones reach the TCRdb copy of this immuneACCESS table, which keeps in-frame sequences only. Checked studies attribute under half of the gap to unresolved V genes and leave the rest unexplained. This sample gives about 32,000 clones in total; 85% of them show up just once. The ten largest clones take up 5.8% of the sample. The starting material was peripheral blood, obtained from a patient treated with radiotherapy plus ipilimumab. These receptor sequences come from a human donor with non-small cell lung cancer who had stable disease on radiotherapy plus ipilimumab.

This clone was found once. The chain carries TRBV4-3 and TRBJ2-2; no firm D call. Germline CDR1 reads LGHNA; CDR2 reads YSLEER. The CDR3 spans 14 residues. The V and J ends lost 6 bases and 6 bases respectively, with 14 bases between them. CDR3 in amino acids: CASRSSMVAGELFF. For the CDR3, the DNA is TGCGCCAGCAGATCATCTATGGTAGCCGGGGAGCTGTTTTTT.

This clone was detected only a few times. The CDR3 DNA sequence: TGTGCCAGCAGTCGACTATCCTACAATGAGCAGTTCTTC. It yields the protein CASSRLSYNEQFF. The genes are TRBV2 and TRBJ2-1, with a possible D match to TRBD2 (5 bases). Germline assignment: CDR1 SNHLY and CDR2 FYNNEI. The CDR3 is 13 residues long. Trimming shortened V by 5 bases and J by 1 base, and 6 bases separated the two germline ends.

The CDR3 DNA sequence: TGTGCCAGCAGTTTAAGTGGCCCCATCTACGAGCAGTACTTC. Translated: CASSLSGPIYEQYF. This chain links TRBV28 with TRBJ2-7; D is uncertain. Per germline, CDR1 MDHEN and CDR2 SYDVKM. This CDR3 has 14 amino acids. The V gene lost 2 bases and the J gene lost 3 bases, with 11 bases spanning the gap. The whole variable domain, remainder taken from reference TRBV28 and TRBJ2-7, is DVKVTQSSRYLVKRTGEKVFLECVQDMDHENMFWYRQDPGLGLRLIYFSYDVKMKEKGDIPEGYSVSREKKERFSLILESASTNQTSMYLCASSLSGPIYEQYFGPGTRLTVT.

CDR3 coding DNA: TGTGCCACCAGCAGAGATTCGCAGGGCCTAGCCAAAAACATTCAGTACTTC. Translated, it gives CATSRDSQGLAKNIQYF. The J gene is TRBJ2-4, the V gene TRBV15, with a possible D match to TRBD1 (5 bases). The CDR3 has 17 residues. The ends were cut back, 0 bases at V and 0 bases at J, with 12 bases in the middle. From germline, CDR1 is LNHNV and CDR2 YYDKDF (reference sequence).

In its sample, this clone was seen a few times. The rearrangement links TRBV18 to TRBJ2-5, with D unresolved. The V gene's germline CDR1 is KGHSH and CDR2 LQKENI. Trimming removed 2 bases at V and 2 bases at J, with 18 bases between. The CDR3 runs 17 residues. The CDR3 DNA is TGTGCCAGCTCACCAATGAGAAGGAGTGAGGTTCAAGAGACCCAGTACTTC. Encoded protein: CASSPMRRSEVQETQYF.

V and J are TRBV7-2 and TRBJ2-7; D possibly corresponds to TRBD1 (6 bases). V was clipped by 6 bases and J by 0 bases, with 15 bases between them. This CDR3 region has 15 residues. Germline values: CDR1 SGHTA, CDR2 FQGNSA. The CDR3 loop is CASRFGTFSSYEQYF. The CDR3 bases are TGTGCCAGCAGATTTGGGACATTCAGCTCCTACGAGCAGTACTTC.

Judged by abundance, this clone is medium-sized. The chain uses TRBV21-1 and TRBJ1-4; no DNA check was done on the table's D call, TRBD1. TRBV21-1 is tagged as a pseudogene. CDR3 length: 15 amino acids. CDR3 sequence: CASSIYSSTNEKLFF. Written as DNA, the CDR3 is TGTGCCAGCAGCATCTACAGCTCAACTAATGAAAAACTGTTTTTT.

The V call is TRBV18, the J call TRBJ2-7, with TRBD1 matching over 7 bases. Germline trimming cut 5 bases from V and 7 bases from J; bases unmatched to any gene: 8. The length of the CDR3 is 13 residues. Germline values: CDR1 KGHSH, CDR2 LQKENI. The CDR3 region is CASSADRLGEQYF. CDR3 nucleotides: TGTGCCAGCTCAGCGGACAGGTTGGGGGAGCAGTACTTC.

The chain carries TRBV7-8 and TRBJ2-5, with D unclear. The CDR3 extends over 16 amino acids. CDR1 and CDR2 (germline): SGHVS, FQNEAQ. The germline V and J ends were trimmed by 3 bases and 4 bases, with 18 bases remaining between them. CDR3 in DNA: TGTGCCAGCAGCTTGTGGGCGCCTACTGGGCGAGAGACCCAGTACTTC. This codes for CASSLWAPTGRETQYF.

CDR3 nucleotide sequence: TGCGCCAGCAGCCAAGATGATCGGACTAGCCCGTACAATGAGCAGTTCTTC. Translated: CASSQDDRTSPYNEQFF. V and J are TRBV4-1 and TRBJ2-1; 8 nucleotides align to TRBD2. The V segment lost 0 bases and the J segment 4 bases; nucleotides outside the gene matches: 8. The CDR3 has 17 residues. Germline V gene lookup returns CDR1 MGHRA and CDR2 YSYEKL.

The chain carries TRBV5-1 and TRBJ1-2; 7 bases align to TRBD1. The ends lost 0 bases at V and 3 bases at J; junction bases unmatched: 11. CDR3 length: 17 amino acids. CDR1 is SGHRS and CDR2 is YFSETQ in the germline V gene. CDR3 nucleotides: TGCGCCAGCAGCTTGGCACCAACAGGGGCTTCTGACTATGGCTACACCTTC. Its translation is CASSLAPTGASDYGYTF.

The V call is TRBV11-3, the J call TRBJ1-1; D possibly corresponds to TRBD1 (5 bases). The CDR3 loop spans 13 amino acids. The V gene lost 3 bases and the J gene lost 5 bases, with 10 bases spanning the gap. Germline CDR1 is SGHNT and CDR2 is YENEEA. The chain's CDR3 is CASSLGPSTEAFF. CDR3 nucleotide sequence: TGTGCCAGCAGCTTGGGGCCGTCTACTGAAGCTTTCTTT.

V is TRBV28 and J is TRBJ1-5; D is possibly TRBD1 (5 bases). The CDR3 length is 16 residues. The germline V gene encodes CDR1 MDHEN and CDR2 SYDVKM. Trimming took 6 bases from V and 3 from J, leaving 18 bases between them. CDR3 protein: CASSLGPRGFNQPQHF. CDR3 DNA: TGTGCCAGCAGCCTGGGGCCCCGTGGTTTCAATCAGCCCCAGCATTTT.

The rearrangement joins TRBV9 to TRBJ2-4; TRBD1 matches at 9 bases. Germline V gene data show CDR1 as SGDLS and CDR2 as YYNGEE. V was pared by 4 bases and J by 3 bases, with 8 bases of the junction left unmatched. This CDR3 comprises 16 residues. Here the CDR3 DNA reads TGTGCCAGCAGCCCACCCCCGGACAGGGGCAAAAACATTCAGTACTTC. Residues: CASSPPPDRGKNIQYF.

In its sample, this clone was seen once. This rearrangement joins TRBV5-4 to TRBJ1-2; 10 nucleotides match TRBD1. J gave up 4 bases and V 0 bases, and 3 bases lay outside the gene matches. Germline values: CDR1 SGHNT, CDR2 YYREEE (reference sequence). This CDR3 is built from 15 residues. This CDR3 is CASSLGGDRGYGYTF. CDR3 nucleotide sequence: TGTGCCAGCAGCTTGGGGGGGGACAGGGGCTATGGCTACACCTTC.